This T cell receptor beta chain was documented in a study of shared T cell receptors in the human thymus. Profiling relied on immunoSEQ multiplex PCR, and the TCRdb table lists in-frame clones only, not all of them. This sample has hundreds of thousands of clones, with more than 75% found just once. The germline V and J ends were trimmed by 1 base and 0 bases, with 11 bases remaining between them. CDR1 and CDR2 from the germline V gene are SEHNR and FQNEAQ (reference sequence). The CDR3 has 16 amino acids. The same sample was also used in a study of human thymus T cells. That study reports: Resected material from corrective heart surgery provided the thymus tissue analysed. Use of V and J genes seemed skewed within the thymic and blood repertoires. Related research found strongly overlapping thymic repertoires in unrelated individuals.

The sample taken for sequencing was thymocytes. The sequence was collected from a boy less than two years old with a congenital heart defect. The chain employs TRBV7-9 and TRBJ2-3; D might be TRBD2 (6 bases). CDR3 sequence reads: CASSLEVGTSTDTQYF. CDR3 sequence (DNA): TGTGCCAGCAGCTTAGAGGTTGGGACTAGCACAGATACGCAGTATTTT.